The rows below give T cell receptor beta chains drawn from one sample of a study of control samples from healthy donors and cancer patients. Method: immunoSEQ multiplex PCR; TCRdb's copy keeps in-frame clones and lacks some. The data contain about 130,000 clones, roughly 94% of them singletons. The sample taken for sequencing was blood. Every receptor here comes from a man younger than 45 in good health. The CDR3 runs from the conserved cysteine through the conserved F or W. Fields, in order: D gene, V gene, clone size, J gene, CDR3 protein. D genes are given only for firm matches. Clone size is given for some rows only: seen once, a few or many times, or a class if the clone is expanded.

TRBD1,TRBV6-2/TRBV6-3,NA,TRBJ1-1,CASSLLWDRLTGTEAFF
TRBD1,TRBV27,once,TRBJ1-5,CASSSYWDRGNQPQHF
TRBD1,TRBV27,NA,TRBJ1-6,CASSTTGTGYSPLHF
NA,TRBV5-6,NA,TRBJ1-6,CASSLTGGSYNSPLHF
TRBD2,TRBV6-2/TRBV6-3,NA,TRBJ2-3,CASSLGLAGSTDTQYF
TRBD1,TRBV27,NA,TRBJ2-7,CASSDRGAYEQYF
TRBD2,TRBV5-1,NA,TRBJ2-1,CASSLVGGTINEQFF
NA,TRBV25-1,NA,TRBJ1-1,CASNLGGATEAFF
NA,TRBV11-2,NA,TRBJ1-2,CASSLQGFNGYTF
NA,TRBV12-5,NA,TRBJ2-3,CASGADRRKNNLSTDTQYF
TRBD2,TRBV2,NA,TRBJ2-3,CASSGLAVDTQYF
NA,TRBV3-1/TRBV3-2,NA,TRBJ1-5,CASSPAGGAGQPQHF
NA,TRBV19,NA,TRBJ2-3,CASSIARSGTPSTDTQYF
NA,TRBV25-1,NA,TRBJ1-4,CASSEYEGPNEKLFF
NA,TRBV5-6,NA,TRBJ1-5,CASSKGPPNQPQHF
NA,TRBV6-5,NA,TRBJ1-5,CASSQRVTVGQPQHF
NA,TRBV30,NA,TRBJ1-6,CAWRGHGGSPLHF
NA,TRBV19,NA,TRBJ1-1,CASSRRQVPYTEAFF
NA,TRBV25-1,NA,TRBJ2-7,CASSEYGAASDEQYF
NA,TRBV7-9,NA,TRBJ1-1,CASSFGPGNTEAFF
NA,TRBV4-1,NA,TRBJ2-1,CASSQGGGATYNEQFF
NA,TRBV6-5,NA,TRBJ2-2,CASRLQGPGELFF
NA,TRBV9,NA,TRBJ1-1,CASSELERPLVAFF
NA,TRBV20-1,NA,TRBJ2-5,CSASQGGTSTETQYF
NA,TRBV5-4,NA,TRBJ2-3,CASTGAESDTQYF
TRBD2,TRBV28,NA,TRBJ2-5,CASSFARLAGQETQYF
NA,TRBV28,NA,TRBJ2-7,CASRRQSAYEQYF
TRBD1,TRBV27,NA,TRBJ1-5,CASSLLQGQGLPQHF
NA,TRBV7-8,NA,TRBJ2-3,CASSPDTRLDTDTQYF